The 2 T cell receptor beta chains listed next were all sequenced from one sample in a study of cytomegalovirus exposure and HLA in healthy donors. The PCR ran on 60 Vbeta and 13 Jbeta primers. Method: immunoSEQ multiplex PCR; TCRdb's copy keeps in-frame clones and lacks some. The sample lists about 130,000 clones; approximately 75% were seen once. Sequencing was carried out using PBMCs. These TCRs come from a woman aged 45-60 years in good health and CMV-seronegative.

The chain employs TRBV27 and TRBJ2-1; possible D gene TRBD2, 5 bases. Germline CDR1 MNHEY, CDR2 SMNVEV (reference sequence). The CDR3 has 14 residues. The V end lost 5 bases, the J end lost 3 bases, and 11 bases lay between the germline ends. The CDR3 bases are TGTGCCAGCAGTCTAGCCTACCACTACAATGAGCAGTTCTTC. Translation gives CASSLAYHYNEQFF.

This clone was seen a few times. V is TRBV6-1 and J is TRBJ1-2, with D possibly TRBD1 on 5 matching bases. CDR3 length equals 11 residues. Germline-derived CDR1 and CDR2 are MNHNS and SASEGT. V dropped 8 bases and J dropped 4 bases, with 8 bases sitting between them. The CDR3, as DNA: TGTGCCAGCTACAGGCCCTATGGCTACACCTTC. Translating it yields CASYRPYGYTF.